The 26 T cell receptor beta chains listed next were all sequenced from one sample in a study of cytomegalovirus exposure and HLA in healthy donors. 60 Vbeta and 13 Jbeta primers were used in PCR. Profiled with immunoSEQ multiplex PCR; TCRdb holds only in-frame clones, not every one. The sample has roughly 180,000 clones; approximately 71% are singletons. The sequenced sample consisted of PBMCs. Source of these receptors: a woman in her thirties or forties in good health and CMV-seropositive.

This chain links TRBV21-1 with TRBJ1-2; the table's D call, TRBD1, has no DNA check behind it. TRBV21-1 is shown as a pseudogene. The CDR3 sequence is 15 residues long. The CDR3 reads CASSKGGTGDYGYTF. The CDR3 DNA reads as TGTGCCAGCAGCAAAGGAGGGACAGGGGACTATGGCTACACCTTC.

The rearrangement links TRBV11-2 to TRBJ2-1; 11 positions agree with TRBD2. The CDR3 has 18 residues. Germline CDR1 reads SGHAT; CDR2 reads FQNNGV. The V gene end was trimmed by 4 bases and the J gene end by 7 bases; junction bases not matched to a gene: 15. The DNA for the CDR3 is TGTGCCAGCAGCTACCAACCGGGACTAGCGGTCGGGGCTAATGAGCAGTTCTTC. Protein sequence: CASSYQPGLAVGANEQFF.

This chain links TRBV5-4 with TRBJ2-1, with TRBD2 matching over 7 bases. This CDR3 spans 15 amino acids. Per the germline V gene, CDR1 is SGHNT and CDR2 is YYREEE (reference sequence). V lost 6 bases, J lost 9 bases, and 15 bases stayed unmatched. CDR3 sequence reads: CASTKGGGELGEQFF. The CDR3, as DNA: TGTGCCAGCACCAAAGGTGGGGGGGAGTTAGGTGAGCAGTTCTTC.

The CDR3 protein is CASSPRTSGYLYF. The CDR3 DNA reads as TGTGCCAGCAGCCCTAGGACTAGCGGGTACCTGTACTTC. J is TRBJ2-5 and V is TRBV9; 11 bases agree with TRBD2. V dropped 4 bases and J dropped 13; count of bases not matched to a gene: 9. Looked up from germline, CDR1 is SGDLS and CDR2 is YYNGEE. The CDR3 sequence is 13 residues long.

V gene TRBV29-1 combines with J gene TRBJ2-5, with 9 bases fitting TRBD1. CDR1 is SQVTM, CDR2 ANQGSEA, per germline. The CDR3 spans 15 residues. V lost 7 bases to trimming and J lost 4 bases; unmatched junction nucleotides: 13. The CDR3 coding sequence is TGCAGCGGTGGGGGACAGGGTGGTTTTAGAGAGACCCAGTACTTC. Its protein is CSGGGQGGFRETQYF.

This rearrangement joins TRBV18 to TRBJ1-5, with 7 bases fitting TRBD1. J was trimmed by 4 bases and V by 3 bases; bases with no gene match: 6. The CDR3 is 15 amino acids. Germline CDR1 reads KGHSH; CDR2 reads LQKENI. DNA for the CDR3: TGTGCCAGCTCACCGAGGGACAGCCAAAATCAGCCCCAGCATTTT. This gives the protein CASSPRDSQNQPQHF.

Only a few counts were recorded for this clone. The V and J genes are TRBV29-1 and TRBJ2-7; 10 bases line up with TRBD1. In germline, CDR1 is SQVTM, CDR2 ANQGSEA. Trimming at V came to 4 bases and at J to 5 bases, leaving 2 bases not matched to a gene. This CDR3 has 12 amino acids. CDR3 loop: CSVGQGADEQYF. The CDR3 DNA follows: TGCAGCGTTGGACAGGGGGCCGACGAGCAGTACTTC.

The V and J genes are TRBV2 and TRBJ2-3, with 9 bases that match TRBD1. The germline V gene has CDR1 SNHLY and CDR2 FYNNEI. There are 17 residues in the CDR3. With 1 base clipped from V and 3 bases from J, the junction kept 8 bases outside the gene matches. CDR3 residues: CASSEGVAGQGTDTQYF. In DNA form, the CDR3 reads TGTGCCAGCAGTGAAGGGGTGGCGGGACAGGGTACAGATACGCAGTATTTT.

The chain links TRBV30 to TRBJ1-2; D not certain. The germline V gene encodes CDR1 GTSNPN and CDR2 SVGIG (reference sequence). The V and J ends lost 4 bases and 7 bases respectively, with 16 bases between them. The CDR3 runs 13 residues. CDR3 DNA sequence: TGTGCCTGGACCCTCGGGAGTGGCAGTGGCTACACCTTC. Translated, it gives CAWTLGSGSGYTF.

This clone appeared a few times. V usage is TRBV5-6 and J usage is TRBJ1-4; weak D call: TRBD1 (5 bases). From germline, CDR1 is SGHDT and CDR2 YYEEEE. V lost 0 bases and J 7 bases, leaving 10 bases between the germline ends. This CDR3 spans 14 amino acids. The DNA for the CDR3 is TGTGCCAGCAGCTTGGGTCAGGGTAGTGAAAAACTGTTTTTT. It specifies CASSLGQGSEKLFF.

The CDR3: CASARRTGSDEQYF. The DNA of the CDR3 is TGTGCCAGTGCACGACGAACAGGGTCGGACGAGCAGTACTTC. V gene TRBV2 combines with J gene TRBJ2-7; a weak D match, TRBD1 (6 bases). The CDR3 is made up of 14 amino acids. Trimming took off 9 bases at V and 5 bases at J, with 20 bases between the two ends. The germline V gene encodes CDR1 SNHLY and CDR2 FYNNEI.

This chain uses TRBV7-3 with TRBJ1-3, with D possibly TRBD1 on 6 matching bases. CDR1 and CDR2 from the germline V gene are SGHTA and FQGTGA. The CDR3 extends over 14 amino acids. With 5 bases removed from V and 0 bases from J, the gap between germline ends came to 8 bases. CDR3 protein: CASSLGASGNTIYF. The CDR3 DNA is TGTGCCAGCAGCCTGGGGGCCTCTGGAAACACCATATATTTT. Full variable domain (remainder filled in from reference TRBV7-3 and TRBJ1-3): GAGVSQTPSNKVTEKGKYVELRCDPISGHTALYWYRQSLGQGPEFLIYFQGTGAADDSGLPNDRFFAVRPEGSVSTLKIQRTERGDSAVYLCASSLGASGNTIYFGEGSWLTVV.

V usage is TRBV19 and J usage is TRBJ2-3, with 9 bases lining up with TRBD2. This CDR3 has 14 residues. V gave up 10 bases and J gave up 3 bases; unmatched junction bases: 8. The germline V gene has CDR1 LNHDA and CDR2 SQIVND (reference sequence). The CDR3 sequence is CATREAGGTDTQYF. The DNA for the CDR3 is TGTGCCACCCGAGAGGCGGGAGGGACAGATACGCAGTATTTT.

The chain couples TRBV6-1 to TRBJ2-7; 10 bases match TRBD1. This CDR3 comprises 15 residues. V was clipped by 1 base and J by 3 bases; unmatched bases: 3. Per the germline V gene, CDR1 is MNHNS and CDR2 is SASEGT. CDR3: CASSEGQGALYEQYF. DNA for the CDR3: TGTGCCAGCAGTGAAGGACAGGGGGCCCTCTACGAGCAGTACTTC.

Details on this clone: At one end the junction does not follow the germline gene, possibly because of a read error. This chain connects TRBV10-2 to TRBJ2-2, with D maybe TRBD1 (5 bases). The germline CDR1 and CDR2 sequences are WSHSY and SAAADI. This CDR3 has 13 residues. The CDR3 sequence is CASRQDNTGELFF. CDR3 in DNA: TGCGCCAGCAGGCAGGACAACACTGGGGAGCTGTTTTTT.

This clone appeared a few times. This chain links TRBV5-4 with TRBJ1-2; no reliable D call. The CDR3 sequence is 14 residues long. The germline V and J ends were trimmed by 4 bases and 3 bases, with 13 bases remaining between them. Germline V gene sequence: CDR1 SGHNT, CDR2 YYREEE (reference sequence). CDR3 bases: TGTGCCAGCAGCCCTTTCCGGGTAGACTATGGCTACACCTTC. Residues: CASSPFRVDYGYTF.

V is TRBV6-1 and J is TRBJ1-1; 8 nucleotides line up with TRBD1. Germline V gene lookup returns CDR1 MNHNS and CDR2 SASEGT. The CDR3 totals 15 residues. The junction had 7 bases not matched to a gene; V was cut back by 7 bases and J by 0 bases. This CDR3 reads CASKLGTGLNTEAFF. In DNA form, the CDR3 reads TGTGCCAGCAAACTAGGGACAGGTCTGAACACTGAAGCTTTCTTT.

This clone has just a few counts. The CDR3 sequence is CASSLAGSYEQYF. CDR3 nucleotides: TGTGCCAGCAGCTTAGCCGGGAGCTACGAGCAGTACTTC. The rearrangement joins TRBV7-9 to TRBJ2-7; a weak D match, TRBD2 (6 bases). V was trimmed by 0 bases and J by 3 bases, leaving 6 bases between them. Looked up from germline, CDR1 is SEHNR and CDR2 is FQNEAQ (reference sequence). This CDR3 contains 13 residues.

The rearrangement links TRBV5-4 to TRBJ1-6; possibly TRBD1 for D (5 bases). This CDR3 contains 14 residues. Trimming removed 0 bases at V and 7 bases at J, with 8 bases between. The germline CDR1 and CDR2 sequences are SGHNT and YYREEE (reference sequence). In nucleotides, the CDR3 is TGTGCCAGCAGCTTGGACAGGAGAAATTCACCCCTCCACTTT. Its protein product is CASSLDRRNSPLHF.

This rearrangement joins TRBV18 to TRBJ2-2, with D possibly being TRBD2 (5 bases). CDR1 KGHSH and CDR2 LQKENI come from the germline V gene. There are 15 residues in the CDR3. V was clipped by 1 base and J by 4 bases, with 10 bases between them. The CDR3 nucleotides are TGTGCCAGCTCACCACAGGGTACTAGCACCGGGGAGCTGTTTTTT. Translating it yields CASSPQGTSTGELFF.

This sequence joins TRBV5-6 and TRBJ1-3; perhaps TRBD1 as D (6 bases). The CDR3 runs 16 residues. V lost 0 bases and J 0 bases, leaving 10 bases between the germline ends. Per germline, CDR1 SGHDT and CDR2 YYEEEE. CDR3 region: CASSLGQDISGNTIYF. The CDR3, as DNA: TGTGCCAGCAGCTTGGGACAGGACATCTCTGGAAACACCATATATTTT.

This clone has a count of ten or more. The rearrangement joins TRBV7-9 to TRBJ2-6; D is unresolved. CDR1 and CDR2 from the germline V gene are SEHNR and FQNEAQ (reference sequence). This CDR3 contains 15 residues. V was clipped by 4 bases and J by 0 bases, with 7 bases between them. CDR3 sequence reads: CASSSEYSGANVLTF. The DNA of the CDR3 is TGTGCCAGCAGCTCGGAGTACTCTGGGGCCAACGTCCTGACTTTC.

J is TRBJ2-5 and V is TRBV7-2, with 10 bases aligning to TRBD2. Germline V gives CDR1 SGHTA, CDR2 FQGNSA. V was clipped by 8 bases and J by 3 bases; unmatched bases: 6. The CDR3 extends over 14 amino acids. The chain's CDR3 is CASGASGREETQYF. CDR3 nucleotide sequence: TGTGCCAGCGGGGCTAGCGGGAGAGAAGAGACCCAGTACTTC.

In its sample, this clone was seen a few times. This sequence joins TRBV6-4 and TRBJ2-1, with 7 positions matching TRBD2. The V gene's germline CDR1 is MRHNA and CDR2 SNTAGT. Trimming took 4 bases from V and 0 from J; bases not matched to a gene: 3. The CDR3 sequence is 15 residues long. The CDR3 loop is CASSGASGSYNEQFF. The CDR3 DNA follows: TGTGCCAGCAGTGGAGCTAGCGGCTCCTACAATGAGCAGTTCTTC.

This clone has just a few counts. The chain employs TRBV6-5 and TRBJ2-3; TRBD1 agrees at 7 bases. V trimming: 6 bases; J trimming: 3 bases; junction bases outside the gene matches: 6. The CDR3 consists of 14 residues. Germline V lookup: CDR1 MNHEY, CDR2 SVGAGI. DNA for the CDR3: TGTGCCAGCAGGAGGGGGCGCATGACAGATACGCAGTATTTT. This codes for CASRRGRMTDTQYF.

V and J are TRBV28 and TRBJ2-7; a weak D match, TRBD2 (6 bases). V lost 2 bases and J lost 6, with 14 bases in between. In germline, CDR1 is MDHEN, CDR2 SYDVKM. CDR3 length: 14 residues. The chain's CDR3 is CASSLGASVSEQYF. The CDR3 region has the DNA TGTGCCAGCAGTTTAGGGGCTAGCGTCTCCGAGCAGTACTTC.